Shown below are 9 T cell receptor beta chains from a single sample sequenced in a study of response to subunit inactivated influenza vaccine. MiXCR was run by TCRdb on the RT-PCR reads, yielding one entry per CDR3 protein. The sample consists of around 470,000 distinct CDR3 sequences, approximately 6.9% of them appearing once. Specimen: PBMCs from blood, collected approximately 25 months after vaccination. These receptors originate from a man between 50 and 75 years old who received an inactivated influenza vaccine.

This chain uses TRBV4-2 with TRBJ1-6; D is undetermined. This CDR3 has 14 amino acids. V dropped 0 bases and J dropped 6 bases, with 6 bases sitting between them. Per germline, CDR1 LGHNA and CDR2 YNFKEQ. CDR3 bases: TGTGCCAGCAGCCAAGATCGGCGTAATTCACCCCTCCACTTT. This translates into CASSQDRRNSPLHF.

The V gene is TRBV6-2 or TRBV6-3, the J gene TRBJ2-7, with D possibly matching TRBD1 (5 bases). V gave up 6 bases and J gave up 6 bases, with 9 bases separating them. CDR1 MNHEY and CDR2 SVGEGT come from the germline V gene. This CDR3 region has 11 residues. CDR3 sequence reads: CASRLRGEQYF. The CDR3, as DNA: TGTGCCAGCAGACTAAGGGGCGAGCAGTACTTC.

This clonotype was observed at least ten times. This rearrangement joins TRBV18 to TRBJ2-1; 8 bases line up with TRBD2. The V gene end was trimmed by 2 bases and the J gene end by 3 bases; junction bases not matched to a gene: 3. Germline CDR1 KGHSH, CDR2 LQKENI. The CDR3 covers 15 residues. CDR3 sequence: CASSPSSGDYNEQFF. Here the CDR3 DNA reads TGTGCCAGCTCACCAAGTAGCGGGGACTACAATGAGCAGTTCTTC.

V gene TRBV18 combines with J gene TRBJ2-7; D is unclear. Germline V lookup: CDR1 KGHSH, CDR2 LQKENI. This CDR3 is built from 12 residues. V dropped 3 bases and J dropped 6 bases, with 9 bases sitting between them. The CDR3 sequence is CASSPSISEQYF. The CDR3 nucleotides are TGTGCCAGCTCACCGAGTATCAGCGAGCAGTACTTC.

This chain uses TRBV29-1 with TRBJ2-1; TRBD2 matches 9 bases. V was pared by 1 base and J by 3 bases, with 4 bases of the junction left unmatched. Germline CDR1 and CDR2: SQVTM and ANQGSEA. The CDR3 sequence is 15 residues long. For the CDR3, the DNA is TGCAGCGTTGAAGCTAGCGGGGTAGTCTACAATGAGCAGTTCTTC. Its translation is CSVEASGVVYNEQFF.

The V call is TRBV27, the J call TRBJ2-7, with D uncertain. CDR3 length equals 15 residues. The V gene's germline CDR1 is MNHEY and CDR2 SMNVEV (reference sequence). V dropped 5 bases and J dropped 0 bases, with 14 bases sitting between them. The CDR3 region is CASSPASLSSYEQYF. CDR3 coding DNA: TGTGCCAGCAGTCCCGCAAGTCTAAGCTCCTACGAGCAGTACTTC.

This clonotype turned up a few times. The chain employs TRBV7-9 and TRBJ2-5; D gene uncertain. The V gene lost 2 bases and the J gene lost 1 base, with 11 bases spanning the gap. The CDR3 consists of 15 residues. CDR1 is SEHNR and CDR2 is FQNEAQ in the germline V gene (reference sequence). This CDR3 reads CASSLIGSIQETQYF. Written as DNA, the CDR3 is TGTGCCAGCAGCTTAATTGGCAGTATCCAAGAGACCCAGTACTTC.

This clonotype was recorded a few times. This rearrangement joins TRBV12-3 or TRBV12-4 to TRBJ1-6; maybe TRBD1 (5 bases). CDR3 length equals 13 residues. Between the trimmed V and J ends, which lost 3 bases and 9 bases, there was a span of 9 bases. The CDR3 bases are TGTGCCAGCAGTTTCGAAGGGACTTCACCCCTCCACTTT. Translation: CASSFEGTSPLHF.

The gene calls are TRBV5-5 and TRBJ2-2; no clear D gene. Per germline, CDR1 SGHKS and CDR2 YYEKEE (reference sequence). CDR3 length: 15 amino acids. Trimming cost V 4 bases and J 0 bases, with 10 bases left between them. The CDR3, as DNA: TGTGCCAGCAGCACCGGCCGCTCGAACACCGGGGAGCTGTTTTTT. It codes for CASSTGRSNTGELFF.